These 22 T cell receptor beta chains originate from one sample sequenced in a study of PD-1 blockade in classical Hodgkin lymphoma. Sequencing was performed with immunoSEQ multiplex PCR; in TCRdb, only in-frame clones are kept and a portion is missing. The sample holds under 15,000 clones; 65% to 85% are singletons and the top ten take roughly 25%. All patients experienced relapse after autologous stem cell transplantation, and brentuximab vedotin exposure was variable. The starting material was peripheral blood mononuclear cells (PBMCs), obtained at baseline. The receptors were gathered from a human donor with classical Hodgkin lymphoma.

On this clone: Other DNA sequences in the same sample also yield this CDR3. The J gene is TRBJ2-1, the V gene TRBV7-2, with 10 bases lining up with TRBD1. The CDR3 is 18 residues long. In germline, CDR1 is SGHTA, CDR2 FQGNSA. Trimming took 6 bases from V and 6 from J; bases not matched to a gene: 17. This CDR3 reads CASRKAVGLTGGFNEQFF. CDR3 bases: TGTGCCAGCAGAAAAGCGGTAGGGTTGACAGGGGGCTTCAATGAGCAGTTCTTC.

The chain has TRBV18 and TRBJ1-1; maybe TRBD1 (5 bases). The germline V gene encodes CDR1 KGHSH and CDR2 LQKENI. Deletions cut 5 bases from V and 3 bases from J, with 10 bases between. There are 13 residues in the CDR3. The CDR3 loop reads CASSWGRDTEAFF. CDR3 nucleotides: TGTGCCAGCTCATGGGGGAGGGACACTGAAGCTTTCTTT. The whole variable domain, filled in from reference TRBV18 and TRBJ1-1, reads NAGVMQNPRHLVRRRGQEARLRCSPMKGHSHVYWYRQLPEEGLKFMVYLQKENIIDESGMPKERFSAEFPKEGPSILRIQQVVRGDSAAYFCASSWGRDTEAFFGQGTRLTVV.

This clone was detected once. This chain uses TRBV4-2 with TRBJ1-5; 7 bases match TRBD1. CDR3 length: 15 amino acids. CDR1 LGHNA and CDR2 YNFKEQ come from the germline V gene. V lost 0 bases and J lost 6; bases outside the gene matches: 5. In DNA form, the CDR3 reads TGTGCCAGCAGCCAAGACAGGGGGATTAGTCAGCCCCAGCATTTT. Its protein product is CASSQDRGISQPQHF.

This clone was observed a few times. The V call is TRBV4-2, the J call TRBJ2-5, with TRBD2 as a possible D gene (7 bases). Per germline, CDR1 LGHNA and CDR2 YNFKEQ. The CDR3 is made up of 16 amino acids. The V gene lost 3 bases and the J gene lost 2 bases, with 16 bases spanning the gap. The CDR3 region is CASSQGGASVQETQYF. In nucleotides, the CDR3 is TGTGCCAGCAGCCAGGGGGGGGCTAGCGTACAAGAGACCCAGTACTTC.

The chain recombines TRBV5-4 with TRBJ1-2; D not certain. Trimming left V 3 bases short and J 4 bases short, with 13 bases between. This CDR3 region has 14 residues. Germline V gene lookup returns CDR1 SGHNT and CDR2 YYREEE (reference sequence). The CDR3 sequence: CASSSISSGYGYTF. The CDR3 region has the DNA TGTGCCAGCAGCTCTATCTCGAGCGGCTATGGCTACACCTTC.

CDR3 residues: CSVGGGDQPQHF. In DNA form, the CDR3 reads TGCAGCGTTGGGGGGGGTGATCAGCCCCAGCATTTT. This sequence joins TRBV29-1 and TRBJ1-5, with D perhaps matching TRBD1 (5 bases). V lost 4 bases and J lost 5, with 9 bases in between. The germline V gene encodes CDR1 SQVTM and CDR2 ANQGSEA. The CDR3 sequence is 12 residues long.

This chain joins TRBV13 and TRBJ2-3, with 7 bases matching TRBD1. The V and J ends lost 5 bases and 4 bases, in that order; junction bases with no gene match: 9. The CDR3 consists of 15 residues. Germline lookup yields CDR1 PRHDT and CDR2 FYEKMQ (reference sequence). In nucleotides, the CDR3 is TGTGCCAGCAGCCCCTCCTTTACAGGGGCAGATACGCAGTATTTT. It encodes CASSPSFTGADTQYF.

V usage is TRBV10-1 and J usage is TRBJ2-2, with TRBD1 identical over 8 bases. Germline loops: CDR1 WNHNN, CDR2 SYGVQD (reference sequence). Trimming took 4 bases from V and 5 from J; bases not matched to a gene: 6. This CDR3 has 15 amino acids. CDR3 residues: CASSGDRGWTGELFF. The CDR3 DNA follows: TGCGCCAGCAGTGGTGACAGGGGCTGGACCGGGGAGCTGTTTTTT.

The V call is TRBV5-1, the J call TRBJ2-3, with D tentatively TRBD1 (6 bases). CDR1 SGHRS and CDR2 YFSETQ come from the germline V gene. There are 15 residues in the CDR3. V lost 4 bases, J lost 0 bases, and 12 bases lay in between. CDR3 DNA: TGCGCCAGCAGCATTTCAGGGGCTAGCACAGATACGCAGTATTTT. Protein sequence: CASSISGASTDTQYF.

The chain carries TRBV4-2 and TRBJ1-2; 7 bases align to TRBD1. Germline lookup yields CDR1 LGHNA and CDR2 YNFKEQ. The CDR3 loop spans 13 amino acids. The V and J ends lost 4 bases and 10 bases, in that order; junction bases with no gene match: 9. For the CDR3, the DNA is TGTGCCAGCAGCCCCTTAGACAGGGACCCCTACACCTTC. Protein: CASSPLDRDPYTF.

This clone has a single count. This chain joins TRBV30 and TRBJ1-1; no reliable D call. Trimming removed 0 bases from V and 5 bases from J, with 7 bases in between. The CDR3 totals 12 residues. Per the germline V gene, CDR1 is GTSNPN and CDR2 is SVGIG (reference sequence). CDR3 sequence: CAWSVFKTEAFF. The CDR3 nucleotides read TGTGCCTGGAGTGTATTCAAAACTGAAGCTTTCTTT.

In its sample, this clone was seen once. This rearrangement joins TRBV9 to TRBJ2-2, with D maybe TRBD1 (6 bases). Germline CDR1 is SGDLS and CDR2 is YYNGEE. The CDR3 contains 16 residues. V was shortened by 3 bases and J by 2 bases, with 14 bases between the two germline ends. The CDR3 nucleotides read TGTGCCAGCAGCGCCCCGGGACATATCAACACCGGGGAGCTGTTTTTT. Encoded protein: CASSAPGHINTGELFF.

The chain employs TRBV28 and TRBJ2-1; D unresolved. The CDR3 spans 17 residues. V shed 4 bases and J shed 6 bases, with 22 bases lying between them. Germline V lookup: CDR1 MDHEN, CDR2 SYDVKM. The CDR3: CASSYRTTARAGNEQFF. The DNA of the CDR3 is TGTGCCAGCAGTTACCGTACGACTGCCCGAGCCGGCAATGAGCAGTTCTTC.

The chain carries TRBV7-9 and TRBJ1-6; D call uncertain. The CDR3 sequence is 12 residues long. V gave up 3 bases and J gave up 6 bases, with 3 bases separating them. The germline CDR1 and CDR2 sequences are SEHNR and FQNEAQ (reference sequence). This chain's CDR3 is CASSFLNSPLHF. CDR3 coding DNA: TGTGCCAGCAGCTTCCTTAATTCACCCCTCCACTTT.

This sequence joins TRBV5-1 and TRBJ2-7; 11 nucleotides align to TRBD2. The CDR3 length is 15 residues. J gave up 6 bases and V 5 bases, and 10 bases lay outside the gene matches. CDR1 is SGHRS and CDR2 is YFSETQ in the germline V gene. In DNA, the CDR3 is TGCGCCAGCAGTCACCAACTAGCGGGAGAGGGCGAGCAGTACTTC. Translated, it gives CASSHQLAGEGEQYF.

The chain has TRBV21-1 and TRBJ2-4; the table's D call, TRBD2, has no DNA check behind it. TRBV21-1 is a pseudogene locus. The CDR3 is 19 residues long. The chain's CDR3 is CASSKASRTSRTWKNIQYF. The CDR3, as DNA: TGTGCCAGCAGCAAAGCGAGCCGTACTAGCAGGACGTGGAAAAACATTCAGTACTTC.

This chain links TRBV10-3 with TRBJ2-5; unclear D gene. Germline-derived CDR1 and CDR2 are ENHRY and SYGVKD. CDR3 length equals 13 residues. Trimming took off 0 bases at V and 2 bases at J, with 4 bases between the two ends. CDR3 DNA sequence: TGTGCCATCAGTGAGTCGTTACAAGAGACCCAGTACTTC. As protein: CAISESLQETQYF.

The V and J genes are TRBV7-9 and TRBJ2-7; D is perhaps TRBD2 (5 bases). The V gene lost 4 bases and the J gene lost 6 bases, with 19 bases spanning the gap. Germline lookup yields CDR1 SEHNR and CDR2 FQNEAQ (reference sequence). There are 15 residues in the CDR3. Here the CDR3 reads CASSSPSDGVSEQYF. DNA for the CDR3: TGTGCCAGCAGCTCTCCTTCAGACGGGGTGAGCGAGCAGTACTTC.

This clone was detected a few times. This rearrangement joins TRBV7-8 to TRBJ1-1, with D uncertain. The CDR3 sequence is 14 residues long. Germline V CDR1 and CDR2: SGHVS, FQNEAQ. V was cut by 5 bases and J by 2 bases, with 12 bases left in between. CDR3 DNA sequence: TGTGCCAGCAGCCCACGGACGGTAAACACTGAAGCTTTCTTT. Translation: CASSPRTVNTEAFF.

V and J are TRBV7-2 and TRBJ2-5, with TRBD1 as a possible D gene (5 bases). Trimming cost V 1 base and J 3 bases, with 6 bases left between them. The germline gives CDR1 SGHTA, CDR2 FQGNSA. There are 13 residues in the CDR3. As DNA, the CDR3 is TGTGCCAGCAGCTTAGTCAGGGAAGAGACCCAGTACTTC. Residues: CASSLVREETQYF.

This sequence joins TRBV6-1 and TRBJ2-7, with D hard to call. V dropped 7 bases and J dropped 2 bases, with 18 bases sitting between them. Germline V gene sequence: CDR1 MNHNS, CDR2 SASEGT. The CDR3 runs 15 residues. CDR3 region: CASTRAPDPTYEQYF. In DNA form, the CDR3 reads TGTGCCAGCACCCGAGCCCCGGACCCAACCTACGAGCAGTACTTC.

The chain links TRBV19 to TRBJ1-5; 11 bases match TRBD1. Germline V gene sequence: CDR1 LNHDA, CDR2 SQIVND (reference sequence). V lost 4 bases and J lost 3; bases outside the gene matches: 17. The CDR3 consists of 20 residues. This CDR3 is CASSTPGGQGGPWDNQPQHF. The CDR3 region has the DNA TGTGCCAGTAGTACACCGGGGGGACAGGGGGGCCCCTGGGACAATCAGCCCCAGCATTTT.